This T cell receptor beta chain was sequenced during a study of synovial regulatory T cells in juvenile arthritis. Regarding the study as a whole: Synovial Treg CDR3 sequences overlapped more with iaTregs than other circulating Tregs. Across patients, iaTreg TCR repertoires were mostly private, partly shared with synovial Teff and blood CPL.

This clone is deemed large by its frequency. Its antigen is not known. Produced via immunoSEQ multiplex PCR; TCRdb's table is partial and in-frame only. In all, the sample yields approximately 2,000 clones. Each patient with active arthritis gave synovial fluid along with matched peripheral blood. Sequencing used Treg cells from the synovium. The clonotype was recovered from a donor younger than 30 with juvenile idiopathic arthritis.

CDR3 sequence: CASSLEAAYEQYF. J is TRBJ2-7 and V is TRBV13. The CDR3 totals 13 residues. Only the protein is available. Germline V CDR1 and CDR2: PRHDT, FYEKMQ (reference sequence).